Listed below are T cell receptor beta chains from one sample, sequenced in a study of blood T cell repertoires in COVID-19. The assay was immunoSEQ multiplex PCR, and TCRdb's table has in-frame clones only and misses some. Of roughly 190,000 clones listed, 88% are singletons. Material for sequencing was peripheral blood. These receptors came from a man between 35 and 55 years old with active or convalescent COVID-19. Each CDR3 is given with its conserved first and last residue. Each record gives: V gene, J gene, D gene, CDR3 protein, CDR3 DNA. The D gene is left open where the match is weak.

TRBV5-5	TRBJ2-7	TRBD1	CASSWTGLSYEQYF	TGTGCCAGCAGCTGGACAGGTCTCTCCTACGAGCAGTACTTC
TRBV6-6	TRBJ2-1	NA	CASSLDSSYNEQFF	TGTGCCAGCAGCCTGGACAGCTCCTACAATGAGCAGTTCTTC
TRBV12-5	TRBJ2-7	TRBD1	CASGKDRFEQYF	TGTGCTAGTGGTAAGGACAGGTTCGAGCAGTACTTC
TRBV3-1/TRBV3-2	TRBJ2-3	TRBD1	CASSLGQGGGTDTQYF	TGTGCCAGCAGCCTCGGACAGGGCGGAGGCACAGATACGCAGTATTTT
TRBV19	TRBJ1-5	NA	CASSRAEDQPQHF	TGTGCCAGTAGTAGGGCAGAAGATCAGCCCCAGCATTTT
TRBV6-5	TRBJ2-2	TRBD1	CASSFRQGNTGELFF	TGTGCCAGCAGCTTTAGACAGGGTAACACCGGGGAGCTGTTTTTT
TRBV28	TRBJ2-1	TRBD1	CASSSLLMGTVNYNEQFF	TGTGCCAGCAGTTCCCTCCTAATGGGGACAGTGAACTACAATGAGCAGTTCTTC
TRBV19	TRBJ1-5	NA	CASIMGRYSNQPQHF	TGTGCCAGCATAATGGGGAGGTATAGCAATCAGCCCCAGCATTTT
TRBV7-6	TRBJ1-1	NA	CASSTGGADTEAFF	TGTGCCAGCAGCACGGGGGGGGCGGACACTGAAGCTTTCTTT
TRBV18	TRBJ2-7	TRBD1	CASSPPTGTGYYEQYF	TGTGCCAGCTCACCCCCCACAGGGACAGGGTACTACGAGCAGTACTTC